One sample yielded the 26 T cell receptor beta chains listed below, sequenced in a study of T cells after yellow fever vaccination. TCRdb independently ran MiXCR on the 5' RACE reads; one entry per CDR3 protein. Of approximately 120,000 distinct CDR3 sequences in the sample, about 8.8% were seen once. The sample was CD8+ T cells sorted from PBMCs, taken on the day of the yellow fever booster vaccination. All receptors derive from a man aged 18 to 30 who received the YFV17D yellow fever vaccine.

There are many counts of this clonotype. The V call is TRBV7-2, the J call TRBJ2-5; no reliable D call. This CDR3 contains 12 residues. V dropped 5 bases and J dropped 5 bases, with 9 bases sitting between them. Germline CDR1 reads SGHTA; CDR2 reads FQGNSA. The DNA for the CDR3 is TGTGCCAGCAGCCCCGAGTCCGAGACCCAGTACTTC. Protein product: CASSPESETQYF.

This clonotype turned up a few times. V and J are TRBV29-1 and TRBJ2-3, with D uncertain. Germline CDR1 reads SQVTM; CDR2 reads ANQGSEA. The V end lost 0 bases, the J end lost 2 bases, and 15 bases lay between the germline ends. The CDR3 runs 16 residues. The CDR3 spells CSVEDARLMATDTQYF. In DNA, the CDR3 is TGCAGCGTTGAAGATGCCAGGCTGATGGCCACAGATACGCAGTATTTT.

The gene calls are TRBV20-1 and TRBJ1-1; D possibly corresponds to TRBD1 (5 bases). V was shortened by 0 bases and J by 1 base, with 21 bases between the two germline ends. There are 18 residues in the CDR3. Germline V gives CDR1 DFQATT, CDR2 SNEGSKA (reference sequence). The CDR3 region has the DNA TGCAGTGCTAGAGATGATCTCGAGGGGCTGGTTTCGAACACTGAAGCTTTCTTT. It encodes CSARDDLEGLVSNTEAFF.

A few counts support this clonotype. The chain joins TRBV7-2 to TRBJ2-7; tentative D call: TRBD1 (6 bases). Germline V gene lookup returns CDR1 SGHTA and CDR2 FQGNSA. V was trimmed by 4 bases and J by 6 bases, leaving 16 bases between them. The CDR3 extends over 14 amino acids. The CDR3 nucleotides read TGTGCCAGCAGCTCCTTACTGACAGGAACCGAGCAGTACTTC. Protein product: CASSSLLTGTEQYF.

This clonotype was observed a few times. The V gene is TRBV30, the J gene TRBJ2-3; tentatively, D is TRBD2 (7 bases). The CDR3 extends over 17 amino acids. Germline V CDR1 and CDR2: GTSNPN, SVGIG (reference sequence). The germline V and J ends were trimmed by 0 bases and 2 bases, with 18 bases remaining between them. CDR3 DNA sequence: TGTGCCTGGAGTGTGGGACAAGGGGAGGGATACACAGATACGCAGTATTTT. Amino acid sequence: CAWSVGQGEGYTDTQYF.

The V call is TRBV6-4, the J call TRBJ2-1; D is possibly TRBD2 (7 bases). V gave up 10 bases and J gave up 15 bases, with 13 bases separating them. There are 9 residues in the CDR3. Germline assignment: CDR1 MRHNA and CDR2 SNTAGT. The CDR3 nucleotides are TGTGCCACGCAGCGGGACATGTTCTTC. Translated: CATQRDMFF.

V gene TRBV29-1 combines with J gene TRBJ1-1; no firm D call. V lost 8 bases and J 1 base, leaving 8 bases between the germline ends. CDR3 length: 11 residues. Germline CDR1 SQVTM, CDR2 ANQGSEA. CDR3 sequence (DNA): TGCAGCATAGACCAGAACACTGAAGCTTTCTTT. It encodes CSIDQNTEAFF.

The chain carries TRBV9 and TRBJ2-7; D not resolved. V dropped 0 bases and J dropped 7 bases, with 11 bases sitting between them. This CDR3 is built from 13 residues. CDR1 and CDR2 (germline): SGDLS, YYNGEE. This chain's CDR3 is CASSVATGLEQYF. The CDR3 DNA reads TGTGCCAGCAGCGTAGCTACGGGCCTTGAGCAGTACTTC.

This clonotype was seen only a few times. The chain is built from TRBV20-1 and TRBJ2-7; 7 bases map to TRBD1. V lost 0 bases to trimming and J lost 3 bases; unmatched junction nucleotides: 8. The V gene's germline CDR1 is DFQATT and CDR2 SNEGSKA (reference sequence). This CDR3 has 15 amino acids. The CDR3 region is CSARDWDSQVYEQYF. CDR3 bases: TGCAGTGCTAGAGATTGGGACAGCCAAGTCTACGAGCAGTACTTC.

The V and J genes are TRBV9 and TRBJ1-6; TRBD1 matches 9 bases. Germline V gene sequence: CDR1 SGDLS, CDR2 YYNGEE. J lost 7 bases, V lost 0 bases, and 2 bases had no gene match. The CDR3 spans 15 residues. CDR3 sequence: CASSVGDRGNSPLHF. The CDR3 region has the DNA TGTGCCAGCAGCGTAGGCGACAGGGGGAATTCACCCCTCCACTTT.

This clonotype came up many times. The genes are TRBV6-5 and TRBJ1-2; TRBD1 is a possible D gene (6 bases). The CDR3 runs 16 residues. Germline V gives CDR1 MNHEY, CDR2 SVGAGI. V was clipped by 6 bases and J by 4 bases, with 21 bases between them. CDR3 nucleotides: TGTGCCAGCAGGCTATCCCCAGGGGCGTCCACCTATGGCTACACCTTC. This encodes CASRLSPGASTYGYTF.

This clonotype has a count of ten or more. This chain connects TRBV27 to TRBJ1-1; TRBD1 agrees at 11 bases. The CDR3 runs to 16 residues. The germline CDR1 and CDR2 sequences are MNHEY and SMNVEV (reference sequence). With V trimmed by 2 bases and J by 4 bases, 6 bases remained unmatched. Here the CDR3 reads CASSLKAGTGGTEAFF. The CDR3 DNA reads as TGTGCCAGCAGTTTAAAGGCCGGGACAGGGGGCACTGAAGCTTTCTTT.

This clonotype occurred once. The chain carries TRBV7-2 and TRBJ1-6; unclear D gene. V shed 3 bases and J shed 10 bases, with 13 bases lying between them. There are 14 residues in the CDR3. Germline V CDR1 and CDR2: SGHTA, FQGNSA. CDR3 sequence (DNA): TGTGCCAGCAGCTTTTTTCACTGGGGATCACCCCTCCACTTT. Its protein is CASSFFHWGSPLHF.

This clonotype has at least ten counts. The genes are TRBV7-8 and TRBJ2-7; D possibly matches TRBD1 or TRBD2 (6 bases each). V was cut by 6 bases and J by 2 bases, with 11 bases left in between. Germline V gives CDR1 SGHVS, CDR2 FQNEAQ. The CDR3 extends over 13 amino acids. For the CDR3, the DNA is TGTGCCAGCAGAGAGAGGGGGGCCTACGAGCAGTACTTC. It yields the protein CASRERGAYEQYF.

This clonotype was picked up a small number of times. The chain employs TRBV11-2 and TRBJ1-1; D call uncertain. V was shortened by 3 bases and J by 8 bases, with 16 bases between the two germline ends. Germline values: CDR1 SGHAT, CDR2 FQNNGV. CDR3 length: 14 amino acids. The DNA of the CDR3 is TGTGCCAGCAGCTTGGGGTATGGAAGAGACGAAGCTTTCTTT. It codes for CASSLGYGRDEAFF.

This clonotype has ten or more counts. V is TRBV7-8 and J is TRBJ2-1, with D maybe TRBD2 (6 bases). Per the germline V gene, CDR1 is SGHVS and CDR2 is FQNEAQ. The CDR3 length is 17 residues. V lost 5 bases, J lost 2 bases, and 19 bases lay in between. The chain's CDR3 is CASSPEMGSGAYNEQFF. The CDR3 DNA reads TGTGCCAGCAGCCCTGAGATGGGTTCGGGGGCCTACAATGAGCAGTTCTTC.

The chain couples TRBV4-3 to TRBJ1-2; a possible D gene is TRBD1 (5 bases). The CDR3 is 16 amino acids. Germline-derived CDR1 and CDR2 are LGHNA and YSLEER. Trimming took 2 bases from V and 3 from J, leaving 16 bases between them. In nucleotides, the CDR3 is TGCGCCAGCAGCCAAACATTCTTTAGAGGGGACTATGGCTACACCTTC. Translation gives CASSQTFFRGDYGYTF.

The chain has TRBV5-6 and TRBJ2-1; 8 nucleotides agree with TRBD1. After removal of 7 bases from V and 8 bases from J, the junction contained 17 bases not matched to a gene. The germline V gene has CDR1 SGHDT and CDR2 YYEEEE. The CDR3 length is 16 residues. The CDR3 loop is CASLGAEDREVHEQFF. In DNA, the CDR3 is TGTGCCAGCTTGGGGGCGGAGGACAGGGAGGTCCATGAGCAGTTCTTC.

The chain links TRBV19 to TRBJ2-1, with D possibly being TRBD1 (6 bases). V was cut by 1 base and J by 8 bases, with 12 bases left in between. The CDR3 is 14 residues long. CDR1 LNHDA and CDR2 SQIVND come from the germline V gene (reference sequence). CDR3 in amino acids: CASSIAYRVDEQFF. The DNA of the CDR3 is TGTGCCAGTAGTATAGCTTACAGGGTGGATGAGCAGTTCTTC.

This clonotype was seen at least ten times. This rearrangement joins TRBV10-3 to TRBJ2-3; 7 bases map to TRBD1. With V trimmed by 2 bases and J by 0 bases, 5 bases remained unmatched. Per germline, CDR1 ENHRY and CDR2 SYGVKD. The CDR3 loop spans 16 amino acids. CDR3: CAISEGGQSSTDTQYF. CDR3 DNA: TGTGCCATCAGTGAGGGGGGACAGTCCAGCACAGATACGCAGTATTTT.

The chain has TRBV4-1 and TRBJ2-2; D may be TRBD2 (6 bases). V was pared by 1 base and J by 0 bases, with 6 bases between. The CDR3 totals 15 residues. CDR1 and CDR2 from the germline V gene are MGHRA and YSYEKL. The CDR3 here is CASSQGEANTGELFF. For the CDR3, the DNA is TGCGCCAGCAGCCAAGGGGAGGCGAACACCGGGGAGCTGTTTTTT.

This clonotype was observed many times. The V and J genes are TRBV7-8 and TRBJ1-4, with a weak D call TRBD1 (5 bases). CDR1 and CDR2 from the germline V gene are SGHVS and FQNEAQ. Trimming shortened V by 2 bases and J by 6 bases, and 13 bases separated the two germline ends. The CDR3 has 15 amino acids. The CDR3 DNA is TGTGCCAGCAGCTTATTTGGCAGGGTTGATGAAAAACTGTTTTTT. Its protein is CASSLFGRVDEKLFF.

This clonotype was counted a few times. V and J are TRBV12-3 or TRBV12-4 and TRBJ2-1; the D is unclear. V shed 7 bases and J shed 0 bases, with 7 bases lying between them. The CDR3 contains 13 residues. The CDR3 sequence: CASMDRSYNEQFF. The CDR3 DNA sequence: TGTGCCAGCATGGATCGCTCCTACAATGAGCAGTTCTTC.

In this sample, this clonotype turned up many times. The rearrangement uses TRBV6-2 or TRBV6-3 and TRBJ2-5; D remains ambiguous. Trimming removed 7 bases at V and 7 bases at J, with 10 bases between. Germline V gene data show CDR1 as MNHEY and CDR2 as SVGEGT. CDR3 length equals 11 residues. The CDR3 coding sequence is TGTGCCAGCACTGATCTGGGGACCCAGTACTTC. Residues: CASTDLGTQYF.

The rearrangement links TRBV6-5 to TRBJ2-1, with 14 bases lining up with TRBD2. CDR1 MNHEY and CDR2 SVGAGI come from the germline V gene. V lost 6 bases, J lost 9 bases, and 7 bases stayed unmatched. The CDR3 sequence is 15 residues long. CDR3 in amino acids: CASSRTSGGRGEQFF. Here the CDR3 DNA reads TGTGCCAGCAGCCGGACTAGCGGGGGGCGCGGTGAGCAGTTCTTC.

V gene TRBV7-9 combines with J gene TRBJ1-1; a weak D match, TRBD1 (6 bases). Germline V gives CDR1 SEHNR, CDR2 FQNEAQ (reference sequence). Between the trimmed V and J ends, which lost 1 base and 0 bases, there was a span of 15 bases. The CDR3 loop spans 17 amino acids. CDR3 amino acids: CASSLVGKGEMNTEAFF. The CDR3 DNA reads TGTGCCAGCAGCTTAGTGGGGAAGGGGGAGATGAACACTGAAGCTTTCTTT.